A selection of T cell receptor beta chains follows, all from one sample in a study of blood T cells in healthy people across ages. TCRdb fed the 5' RACE reads into MiXCR, producing one record per CDR3 protein. Of 600,000 to 850,000 distinct CDR3 sequences detected, around 46% appear once; the ten largest clones hold roughly 19%. Sequenced: blood. These receptors were collected from a woman in her fifties or sixties in good health. Each CDR3 is given with its conserved first and last residue. Some rows have no size entry. The others give once, few or many, or a class for an expanded clone.

TRBV2	-	TRBJ2-3	CASRMDPGPDTQYF
TRBV29-1	-	TRBJ2-7	CSALGLTYEQYF
TRBV6-1	-	TRBJ1-5	CASSVSPPGTGYSNQPQHF
TRBV9	few	TRBJ2-1	CASSVGVANEQFF
TRBV18	-	-	CASSPLVLDEQYF
TRBV4-2	-	TRBJ1-4	CASSQSGGHEKLFF
TRBV5-6	few	TRBJ1-6	CASSLQGGASPLHF
TRBV6-2/TRBV6-3	-	TRBJ2-7	CASTDPDAYNEQYF
TRBV20-1	-	TRBJ1-1	CSARTTKAFF
TRBV3-1	few	TRBJ1-5	CASSENREVPQPQHF
TRBV7-3	-	TRBJ2-1	CASSLSRPIGTGGSNEQFF
TRBV19	-	TRBJ2-1	CASTRGGAYNEQFF
TRBV20-1	-	TRBJ2-5	CSASGLVIEQYF
TRBV4-1	-	TRBJ2-3	CASSQDEQPTDAQYF
TRBV7-2	many	TRBJ2-3	CASSLASSVTDTQYF
TRBV6-5	once	TRBJ1-5	CASSDSRDNQPQHF
TRBV30	once	TRBJ1-2	CAWSVGGQSYGYTF
TRBV13	-	TRBJ2-3	CASSLEGRAGGRTDTQYF
TRBV3-1	-	TRBJ1-2	CASSQEGGSGYTF
TRBV6-6	few	TRBJ2-1	CASSAQGVEQFF
TRBV10-3	-	TRBJ2-7	CAISGGQRGLAGVSYEQYF
TRBV30	-	TRBJ1-1	CACNTEAFF
TRBV6-5	-	TRBJ2-1	CATGLRGAYEQFF
TRBV6-2/TRBV6-3	-	TRBJ2-1	CASSPRGGLYNEQFF
TRBV5-1	few	TRBJ2-1	CASSFGWEQFF
TRBV19	-	TRBJ1-5	CASSIVWGLGSSNQPQHF
TRBV12-3/TRBV12-4	-	TRBJ2-3	CASSLSGGNPDTQYF
TRBV6-2/TRBV6-3	once	TRBJ1-5	CASTPGTTNWFHQPQHF
TRBV7-6	-	TRBJ2-1	CASSLGTSSSNEQFF